The clone carrying this T cell receptor beta chain turned up a few times. Its matching antigen is unknown. This entry belongs to a study of cytomegalovirus exposure and HLA in healthy donors. Study results and limitations: It was in a later analysis that TCR association rates were seen to vary by HLA locus, highest for DRB1 and lowest for HLA-C.

The CDR3 sequence is 15 residues long. CDR1 is LNHDA and CDR2 is SQIVND in the germline V gene (reference sequence). Trimming cost V 6 bases and J 5 bases; bases outside gene matches: 10. It was with 60 Vbeta and 13 Jbeta primers that the PCR ran. Sequenced by immunoSEQ multiplex PCR; TCRdb stores in-frame clones only, minus some. This table holds around 210,000 clones, roughly 77% found once. This rearrangement joins TRBV19 to TRBJ1-5, with 7 nucleotides matching TRBD1. This sequence was found in a male donor in good health and CMV-seropositive. Sequenced material: PBMCs. CDR3 sequence (DNA): TGTGCCAGTAGCGATCGGGACAGCCGATATCAGCCCCAGCATTTT. Its translation is CASSDRDSRYQPQHF.